The 27 T cell receptor beta chains below were found in one sample sequenced in a study of blood T cells in healthy people across ages (dated by TCRdb to 2014 to 2015). The library was prepared using 5' RACE. The run used an Illumina HiSeq 2500. A second PCR of roughly 6 to 12 cycles was performed with a sample-barcoded 5' primer and a J-beta primer mix. TCRdb took the public reads, trimmed them with fastp at Q25, ran MiXCR for clone calling and kept in-frame beta chains. Rows with one shared CDR3 protein collapse into an entry with the most common genes and DNA. The sample data list roughly 680,000 distinct CDR3 sequences, and over 20% of these were observed just once. Clones ranked in the top ten supply roughly 3.9% of the sample. Sequenced material: blood. All receptors come from a man in his 70s in good health.

Turning to this clonotype: One end of the junction is discordant with germline, which a read error may explain. This sequence joins TRBV5-1 and TRBJ2-6, with D possibly TRBD1 on 5 matching bases. The CDR3 length is 16 residues. Germline V gives CDR1 SGHRS, CDR2 YFSETQ. The CDR3 loop is CASSVLQNSGANVLTF. The CDR3 coding sequence is TGCGCCAGCAGCGTATTACAGAACTCTGGGGCCAATGTCCTGACTTTC.

J is TRBJ2-2 and V is TRBV24-1; D gene ambiguous. This CDR3 is 11 amino acids long. Trimming removed 3 bases from V and 8 bases from J, with 3 bases in between. Per germline, CDR1 KGHDR and CDR2 SFDVKD. The CDR3 DNA sequence: TGTGCCACCAGTGATCGGGGGGAGCTGTTTTTT. Translating it yields CATSDRGELFF.

This chain links TRBV5-1 with TRBJ2-3; D ambiguous. Trimming removed 0 bases from V and 0 bases from J, with 11 bases in between. Germline V CDR1 and CDR2: SGHRS, YFSETQ. CDR3 length: 16 amino acids. CDR3 nucleotide sequence: TGCGCCAGCAGCTTGGGTTTACCATCTAGCACAGATACGCAGTATTTT. Its protein product is CASSLGLPSSTDTQYF.

The gene calls are TRBV29-1 and TRBJ2-5, with D hard to call. V lost 8 bases and J lost 1, with 14 bases in between. Per germline, CDR1 SQVTM and CDR2 ANQGSEA. This CDR3 has 13 residues. In nucleotides, the CDR3 is TGCAGCTTCCTTCTTAGACCCCAAGAGACCCAGTACTTC. This codes for CSFLLRPQETQYF.

With regard to this clonotype: One junction end does not reproduce the germline sequence, and a read error may be involved. This chain joins TRBV25-1 and TRBJ1-6; D call uncertain. Germline V gene data show CDR1 as MGHDK and CDR2 as SYGVNS. CDR3 length: 15 residues. CDR3 coding DNA: TGTACCAGCAGTGAAAGAGAGTCCTATAATTCACCCCTCCACTTT. Protein: CTSSERESYNSPLHF.

This clonotype has more than one count but fewer than ten. The germline gene is not matched at one end of the junction; a read error may be the cause. The CDR3 coding sequence is TGTGCCAGCAGTAACTCCCCTAAACTTTACGGGACCACGCAGTATTTT. Translating it yields CASSNSPKLYGTTQYF. The chain employs TRBV6-5 and TRBJ2-3; D is tentatively TRBD1 or TRBD2 (5 bases each). In germline, CDR1 is MNHEY, CDR2 SVGAGI. The CDR3 is 16 residues long.

The rearrangement uses TRBV7-9 and TRBJ2-1; 13 nucleotides agree with TRBD2. Trimming took 5 bases from V and 8 from J; bases not matched to a gene: 9. This CDR3 has 16 amino acids. Germline assignment: CDR1 SEHNR and CDR2 FQNEAQ (reference sequence). The CDR3 region has the DNA TGTGCCAGCAGCCAAGGACTAGCGGGAGTAGGGGATGAGCAGTTCTTC. Residues: CASSQGLAGVGDEQFF.

The chain carries TRBV18 and TRBJ2-4; possible D gene TRBD2, 6 bases. V lost 2 bases and J lost 3, with 14 bases in between. Germline V gives CDR1 KGHSH, CDR2 LQKENI. The CDR3 totals 16 residues. The CDR3 loop is CASSPGASVGKNIQYF. The CDR3 DNA sequence: TGTGCCAGCTCACCAGGTGCTAGCGTAGGCAAAAACATTCAGTACTTC.

V gene TRBV15 combines with J gene TRBJ2-1; 11 bases match TRBD1. The germline V gene has CDR1 LNHNV and CDR2 YYDKDF (reference sequence). The CDR3 is made up of 15 amino acids. Germline trimming cut 5 bases from V and 4 bases from J; bases unmatched to any gene: 4. The CDR3 loop reads CATSPGQGAYNEQFF. The CDR3 nucleotides read TGTGCCACCAGCCCAGGACAGGGGGCTTACAATGAGCAGTTCTTC.

This clonotype was counted between two and nine times. The chain combines TRBV5-1 with TRBJ1-1, with 7 bases fitting TRBD1. The CDR3 is made up of 16 amino acids. Germline loops: CDR1 SGHRS, CDR2 YFSETQ. J gave up 4 bases and V 3 bases, and 12 bases lay outside the gene matches. CDR3 bases: TGCGCCAGCAGCTCAACCCCGGCAGGGGGAGGCACTGAAGCTTTCTTT. Protein: CASSSTPAGGGTEAFF.

In its sample, this clonotype was seen a few times. The chain joins TRBV29-1 to TRBJ2-2; D unclear. Trimming left V 2 bases short and J 4 bases short, with 11 bases between. The CDR3 length is 14 residues. Germline lookup yields CDR1 SQVTM and CDR2 ANQGSEA. CDR3 amino acids: CSVEPLLGTGELFF. The CDR3 DNA reads as TGCAGCGTTGAACCTCTACTGGGCACCGGGGAGCTGTTTTTT.

The chain combines TRBV20-1 with TRBJ2-4; D remains ambiguous. Trimming removed 4 bases from V and 2 bases from J, with 18 bases in between. CDR3 length: 16 residues. CDR1 and CDR2 from the germline V gene are DFQATT and SNEGSKA (reference sequence). CDR3 in amino acids: CSAIKTLGISKNIQYF. In DNA form, the CDR3 reads TGCAGTGCTATTAAGACGCTGGGCATCTCCAAAAACATTCAGTACTTC.

This clonotype was seen more than once but under ten times. The chain is built from TRBV6-1 and TRBJ2-7, with 9 bases aligning to TRBD1. The germline V gene encodes CDR1 MNHNS and CDR2 SASEGT. V dropped 5 bases and J dropped 4; count of bases not matched to a gene: 15. This CDR3 spans 17 amino acids. CDR3 sequence reads: CASSPLGQGGGLYEQYF. In DNA, the CDR3 is TGTGCCAGCAGTCCCTTGGGACAGGGAGGGGGGCTGTACGAGCAGTACTTC.

Comments on this clonotype: An end of the junction does not agree with germline; a read error may underlie this. The CDR3 DNA follows: TGTGCCACCAACAGATCAGGGTGGGACAACTATGGCTACACCTTC. This encodes CATNRSGWDNYGYTF. V and J are TRBV15 and TRBJ1-2; TRBD1 might be the D (5 bases). This CDR3 has 15 amino acids. CDR1 LNHNV and CDR2 YYDKDF come from the germline V gene (reference sequence).

The chain links TRBV28 to TRBJ2-3; D might be TRBD2 (5 bases). Germline CDR1 is MDHEN and CDR2 is SYDVKM. Trimming took off 3 bases at V and 4 bases at J, with 17 bases between the two ends. CDR3 size: 16 residues. This CDR3 is CASSFMRAKVPDTQYF. As DNA, the CDR3 is TGTGCCAGCAGTTTTATGAGGGCCAAAGTACCAGATACGCAGTATTTT.

This clonotype was found a few times. This sequence joins TRBV5-1 and TRBJ2-7; 11 bases align to TRBD2. Germline V gene lookup returns CDR1 SGHRS and CDR2 YFSETQ. The CDR3 is 16 residues long. The junction had 8 bases not matched to a gene; V was cut back by 5 bases and J by 1 base. The CDR3 DNA reads TGCGCCAGCAGATTCACTAGCGGGAGTTTATCCTACGAGCAGTACTTC. Protein product: CASRFTSGSLSYEQYF.

The V call is TRBV6-5, the J call TRBJ2-5; 9 nucleotides line up with TRBD1. The DNA end is a closer match to TRBJ2-1, so the J assignment may be wrong. Germline CDR1 is MNHEY and CDR2 is SVGAGI. This CDR3 spans 13 amino acids. In nucleotides, the CDR3 is TGTGCCAGCAGATTGGGACAGGGTAATGAGCAGTTCTTC. Protein sequence: CASRLGQGNEQFF.

This clonotype was seen only a few times. V and J are TRBV23-1 and TRBJ2-2; D remains unclear. TRBV23-1 is classed as an ORF, of uncertain function. Deletions cut 1 base from V and 5 bases from J, with 8 bases between. The CDR3 length is 14 residues. The DNA for the CDR3 is TGCGCCAGCAGTCAATTACAGAGGACCGGGGAGCTGTTTTTT. Amino acids: CASSQLQRTGELFF.

Concerning this clonotype itself: A junction end diverges from the germline sequence, so it may reflect a read error. The rearrangement joins TRBV6-6 to TRBJ1-2; D ambiguous. CDR1 is MNHNY and CDR2 is SVGAGI in the germline V gene (reference sequence). CDR3 length equals 14 residues. CDR3 in DNA: TGTGCCAGCAGTGCCGAAATAGCTAACCATGGCTACACCTTC. The encoded protein is CASSAEIANHGYTF.

This clonotype was counted a few times. The chain combines TRBV2 with TRBJ1-4; 8 bases agree with TRBD1. Per germline, CDR1 SNHLY and CDR2 FYNNEI. The CDR3 length is 15 residues. V gave up 6 bases and J gave up 7 bases; unmatched junction bases: 10. The CDR3 sequence: CASSGPGTGLEKLFF. In DNA, the CDR3 is TGTGCCAGCAGCGGACCCGGGACAGGTCTTGAAAAACTGTTTTTT. Full variable domain (remainder filled in from reference TRBV2 and TRBJ1-4): EPEVTQTPSHQVTQMGQEVILRCVPISNHLYFYWYRQILGQKVEFLVSFYNNEISEKSEIFDDQFSVERPDGSNFTLKIRSTKLEDSAMYFCASSGPGTGLEKLFFGSGTQLSVL.

Many counts were recorded for this clonotype. This chain joins TRBV5-1 and TRBJ2-2; TRBD1 matches at 7 bases. Trimming removed 4 bases from V and 0 bases from J; junction bases left unmatched: 3. This CDR3 spans 15 amino acids. CDR1 and CDR2 (germline): SGHRS, YFSETQ. This CDR3 is CASSLGTANTGELFF. DNA of the CDR3: TGCGCCAGCAGCCTAGGGACAGCGAACACCGGGGAGCTGTTTTTT.

This clonotype has a handful of counts. The rearrangement links TRBV2 to TRBJ2-3; 10 nucleotides line up with TRBD2. The CDR3 runs to 18 residues. V lost 3 bases, J lost 2 bases, and 11 bases stayed unmatched. The germline CDR1 and CDR2 sequences are SNHLY and FYNNEI. The CDR3, as DNA: TGTGCCAGCAGTGAGGGGACCTCGGGACTAGCGTTCACAGATACGCAGTATTTT. Residues: CASSEGTSGLAFTDTQYF.

This chain uses TRBV12-3 or TRBV12-4 with TRBJ2-3; no definite D call. V was cut by 5 bases and J by 4 bases, with 16 bases left in between. The CDR3 extends over 15 amino acids. The CDR3 nucleotides are TGTGCCAGCAGTCGTAACTCACAGAGTCCAGATACGCAGTATTTT. Amino acid sequence: CASSRNSQSPDTQYF.

This clonotype showed up just a few times. The chain carries TRBV5-1 and TRBJ2-1; 7 bases agree with TRBD1. This CDR3 spans 13 amino acids. In germline, CDR1 is SGHRS, CDR2 YFSETQ. V shed 4 bases, J shed 7 bases, and the junction held 5 bases outside the gene matches. In nucleotides, the CDR3 is TGCGCCAGCAGCCTCACAGGGGATAATGAGCAGTTCTTC. Its protein product is CASSLTGDNEQFF.

This clonotype was detected only a few times. CDR3 bases: TGCAGCGTTTTCGGGACCGGACAGGGCGGCACTGAAGCTTTCTTT. Its protein product is CSVFGTGQGGTEAFF. This chain connects TRBV29-1 to TRBJ1-1; TRBD1 aligns across 8 bases. Germline CDR1 reads SQVTM; CDR2 reads ANQGSEA. The CDR3 consists of 15 residues. Trimming removed 5 bases from V and 4 bases from J; junction bases left unmatched: 12.

This clonotype was found many times. The V and J genes are TRBV7-3 and TRBJ1-4, with D unclear. This CDR3 contains 16 residues. The V gene lost 2 bases and the J gene lost 3 bases, with 13 bases spanning the gap. The V gene's germline CDR1 is SGHTA and CDR2 FQGTGA. CDR3 nucleotides: TGTGCCAGCAGCTTAGGGTCGGGGATCGCTAATGAAAAACTGTTTTTT. Protein sequence: CASSLGSGIANEKLFF.

J is TRBJ2-3 and V is TRBV20-1, with TRBD2 matching 13 bases. This CDR3 is 16 amino acids long. The V gene end was trimmed by 5 bases and the J gene end by 2 bases; junction bases not matched to a gene: 7. Germline V lookup: CDR1 DFQATT, CDR2 SNEGSKA (reference sequence). CDR3 region: CSAPRLAGGFTDTQYF. The DNA of the CDR3 is TGCAGTGCTCCCAGACTAGCGGGAGGTTTCACAGATACGCAGTATTTT.